This is a list of T cell receptor beta chains from one sample in a study of CD8+ T cells in alopecia areata. Assay used: immunoSEQ multiplex PCR; TCRdb lists only in-frame clones, some missing. The profile shows about 150,000 clones, 45% to 55% of them singletons. The sequences come from CD8+ T cells sorted from blood, collected at week 0. All receptors derive from a human donor with alopecia areata. Both conserved end residues are part of each CDR3. The D gene is left open where the match is weak. Size tells how often a clone was seen (once, few, many) or the class of an expanded clone, and some rows leave it out.

D gene	clone size	J gene	V gene	CDR3 protein	CDR3 DNA
TRBD1	once	TRBJ2-7	TRBV7-6	CASSLALGQGSYEQYF	TGTGCCAGCAGCTTAGCGTTGGGACAGGGATCCTACGAGCAGTACTTC
-	-	TRBJ1-5	TRBV30	CAWNTQGSDQPQHF	TGTGCCTGGAATACACAGGGTTCCGATCAGCCCCAGCATTTT
TRBD1	-	TRBJ2-6	TRBV27	CASSPGQGFSGANVLTF	TGTGCCAGCAGTCCGGGACAGGGATTCTCTGGGGCCAACGTCCTGACTTTC
-	-	TRBJ1-5	TRBV10-1	CASSESGNQPQHF	TGCGCCAGCAGTGAGTCGGGAAATCAGCCCCAGCATTTT
-	few	TRBJ2-7	TRBV7-8	CASSLGQISYEQYF	TGTGCCAGCAGCTTAGGACAGATCTCCTACGAGCAGTACTTC
-	-	TRBJ2-7	TRBV5-1	CASSSETYEQYF	TGCGCCAGCAGTTCGGAGACCTACGAGCAGTACTTC
TRBD1	-	TRBJ1-6	TRBV9	CASSVGQGLSPLHF	TGTGCCAGCAGCGTGGGACAGGGTCTATCACCCCTCCACTTT
-	-	TRBJ2-5	TRBV18	CASSPKDQETQYF	TGTGCCAGCTCACCAAAAGACCAAGAGACCCAGTACTTC
-	few	TRBJ2-5	TRBV6-5	CASSLGGGKTQYF	TGTGCCAGCAGCCTAGGGGGCGGGAAGACCCAGTACTTC
TRBD1	-	TRBJ1-2	TRBV29-1	CSVPPGQGHGYTF	TGCAGCGTGCCCCCGGGACAGGGACATGGCTACACCTTC
-	-	TRBJ2-7	TRBV4-3	CASSQGAGPSYEQYF	TGCGCCAGCAGCCAAGGGGCAGGACCTTCCTACGAGCAGTACTTC
TRBD1	few	TRBJ2-7	TRBV7-9	CASSQLDRTYEQYF	TGTGCCAGCAGCCAGTTGGACAGGACCTACGAGCAGTACTTC
-	-	TRBJ2-3	TRBV2	CASKDGGSLTDTQYF	TGTGCCAGCAAGGATGGGGGCAGCCTCACAGATACGCAGTATTTT
-	-	TRBJ2-3	TRBV15	CATSRGFADTQYF	TGTGCCACCAGCAGAGGATTTGCAGATACGCAGTATTTT
-	-	TRBJ1-1	TRBV13	CASSLGRAEEAFF	TGTGCCAGCAGCTTAGGGCGGGCCGAAGAAGCTTTCTTT
-	few	TRBJ2-6	TRBV4-3	CASSQAPTGVSGANVLTF	TGCGCCAGCAGCCAAGCCCCCACCGGGGTTAGTGGGGCCAACGTCCTGACTTTC
-	few	TRBJ2-1	TRBV6-4	CASSVAFSSYNEQFF	TGTGCCAGCAGTGTTGCCTTTAGCTCCTACAATGAGCAGTTCTTC
-	-	TRBJ1-2	TRBV2	CASSEGVNYGYTF	TGTGCCAGCAGTGAAGGAGTTAACTATGGCTACACCTTC
-	-	TRBJ2-2	TRBV29-1	CSVAGNTGELFF	TGCAGCGTGGCCGGAAACACCGGGGAGCTGTTTTTT
-	once	TRBJ2-1	TRBV4-3	CASSQDRGTYNEQFF	TGCGCCAGCAGCCAAGATAGAGGGACCTACAATGAGCAGTTCTTC
-	-	TRBJ2-5	TRBV29-1	CSVDVTGWIAETQYF	TGCAGCGTTGATGTAACAGGGTGGATTGCGGAGACCCAGTACTTC
TRBD1	-	TRBJ1-1	TRBV27	CASSQGENTEAFF	TGTGCCAGCAGTCAGGGGGAGAACACTGAAGCTTTCTTT
TRBD1	-	TRBJ2-2	TRBV29-1	CSVEGQGANTGELFF	TGCAGCGTTGAAGGACAGGGGGCGAACACCGGGGAGCTGTTTTTT
-	-	TRBJ2-7	TRBV27	CASSFSVSREQYF	TGTGCCAGCAGTTTCAGTGTCAGCCGGGAGCAGTACTTC
TRBD2	few	TRBJ2-3	TRBV29-1	CSVLGLAGASTDTQYF	TGCAGCGTCCTGGGACTAGCGGGAGCTAGCACAGATACGCAGTATTTT
-	-	TRBJ2-7	TRBV14	CASSQDRDEQYF	TGTGCCAGCAGCCAAGATCGGGACGAGCAGTACTTC
-	-	TRBJ1-2	TRBV29-1	CSVIGEGGFYGYTF	TGCAGCGTTATTGGGGAGGGAGGATTCTATGGCTACACCTTC
TRBD1	few	TRBJ2-4	TRBV5-1	CASSQQQGADNIQYF	TGCGCCAGCAGCCAGCAACAGGGGGCGGATAACATTCAGTACTTC
-	-	TRBJ2-1	TRBV9	CASSVDASLEQFF	TGTGCCAGCAGCGTAGACGCCAGCCTTGAGCAGTTCTTC
-	-	TRBJ2-1	TRBV30	CAWSDGGNEQFF	TGTGCCTGGAGTGACGGGGGCAATGAGCAGTTCTTC
-	-	TRBJ1-3	TRBV9	CASSDRDKRNTIYF	TGTGCCAGCAGCGACCGGGACAAAAGAAACACCATATATTTT
-	few	TRBJ2-1	TRBV5-1	CASSLDRKSSYNEQFF	TGCGCCAGCAGCTTGGACAGGAAGAGCTCCTACAATGAGCAGTTCTTC
TRBD1	-	TRBJ2-1	TRBV9	CASSGTRDRGNEQFF	TGTGCCAGCAGCGGAACCCGGGACAGGGGTAATGAGCAGTTCTTC
-	-	TRBJ1-1	TRBV15	CATSRGGEGTNTEAFF	TGTGCCACCAGCAGGGGCGGGGAGGGGACGAACACTGAAGCTTTCTTT
-	-	TRBJ2-1	TRBV29-1	CSVEDYFSYNEQFF	TGCAGCGTTGAGGATTATTTCTCCTACAATGAGCAGTTCTTC
TRBD2	-	TRBJ2-7	TRBV27	CASSSSRSAGEQYF	TGTGCCAGCAGTAGCTCCCGGTCAGCGGGGGAGCAGTACTTC
-	few	TRBJ1-1	TRBV19	CASSPNRNTEAFF	TGTGCCAGCAGCCCTAATAGGAACACTGAAGCTTTCTTT
TRBD2	-	TRBJ2-5	TRBV25-1	CASSELGASGYQETQYF	TGTGCCAGCAGTGAATTAGGGGCTAGCGGGTACCAAGAGACCCAGTACTTC
-	-	TRBJ1-1	TRBV7-9	CASSLGERGNTEAFF	TGTGCCAGCAGCTTAGGAGAAAGAGGAAACACTGAAGCTTTCTTT
-	-	TRBJ2-7	TRBV2	CARGTDSSSYEQYF	TGTGCCAGGGGGACCGACTCCAGCTCCTACGAGCAGTACTTC
-	-	TRBJ2-7	TRBV30	CAWSVGSYEQYF	TGTGCCTGGAGTGTCGGGTCTTACGAGCAGTACTTC
-	few	TRBJ1-5	TRBV27	CASSLDGNQPQHF	TGTGCCAGCAGTTTGGACGGCAATCAGCCCCAGCATTTT
TRBD1	many	TRBJ1-1	TRBV4-3	CASSQDPTGDTEAFF	TGCGCCAGCAGCCAAGATCCAACAGGGGACACTGAAGCTTTCTTT
-	-	TRBJ2-7	TRBV4-1	CASSRRGSRQYF	TGCGCCAGCAGCCGGAGGGGGTCGCGGCAGTACTTC
-	-	TRBJ1-1	TRBV29-1	CSVAAMDMNTEAFF	TGCAGCGTTGCGGCTATGGACATGAACACTGAAGCTTTCTTT
-	-	TRBJ2-2	TRBV6-5	CASSYSQVGELFF	TGTGCCAGCAGTTACTCGCAGGTCGGGGAGCTGTTTTTT
TRBD1	-	TRBJ1-1	TRBV5-1	CASRLPGTAEAFF	TGCGCCAGCAGGCTCCCCGGGACAGCTGAAGCTTTCTTT
-	once	TRBJ2-7	TRBV29-1	CSVELSRKQYF	TGCAGCGTTGAACTTTCCCGGAAGCAGTACTTC
TRBD1	few	TRBJ2-1	TRBV29-1	CSGDDRVNEQFF	TGCAGCGGTGACGACAGGGTCAATGAGCAGTTCTTC
-	-	TRBJ2-1	TRBV9	CASSVSGSSYNEQFF	TGTGCCAGCAGCGTTTCAGGGAGCTCCTACAATGAGCAGTTCTTC
-	-	TRBJ1-2	TRBV6-5	CASSYGPNGGYTF	TGTGCCAGCAGTTATGGGCCCAATGGAGGCTACACCTTC
TRBD1	-	TRBJ2-5	TRBV27	CASSLGQGRETQYF	TGTGCCAGCAGTTTAGGACAGGGAAGAGAGACCCAGTACTTC
TRBD1	-	TRBJ1-1	TRBV29-1	CSVEADRENEAFF	TGCAGCGTTGAAGCTGACAGGGAGAATGAAGCTTTCTTT
-	-	TRBJ1-1	TRBV6-4	CAKQLMVGRRSTEAFF	TGTGCCAAGCAACTTATGGTTGGGCGGAGAAGCACTGAAGCTTTCTTT
-	-	TRBJ2-4	TRBV11-3	CASSFGRGAKNIQYF	TGTGCCAGCAGCTTTGGCAGGGGAGCCAAAAACATTCAGTACTTC
TRBD2	-	TRBJ2-3	TRBV29-1	CSVEGVELAGSTDTQYF	TGCAGCGTTGAAGGCGTTGAACTAGCGGGGAGCACAGATACGCAGTATTTT
-	-	TRBJ1-1	TRBV30	CAWSRILGNTEAFF	TGTGCCTGGAGTCGCATCTTAGGGAACACTGAAGCTTTCTTT
-	-	TRBJ1-3	TRBV7-8	CASSPSGNTIYF	TGTGCCAGCAGCCCATCCGGAAACACCATATATTTT
TRBD2	-	TRBJ2-1	TRBV28	CASGMAGGPQEQFF	TGTGCCAGCGGAATGGCGGGGGGGCCACAGGAGCAGTTCTTC
-	few	TRBJ1-2	TRBV7-9	CASSLASPGDYGYTF	TGTGCCAGCAGCTTAGCGAGCCCAGGGGACTATGGCTACACCTTC